The source of this T cell receptor (beta chain) is a study of blood T cell repertoires in COVID-19. V gave up 8 bases and J gave up 4 bases; unmatched junction bases: 6. The CDR3 has 13 amino acids. Original processing methods: From reference gene primer amplification, estimates of nucleated cell counts were derived. Libraries were prepared by immunoSEQ multiplex PCR; TCRdb keeps only in-frame clonotypes and omits some of them. The DNA gave D and trimming, while V, J and clone size come from that table. This sample has some 240,000 clones, with around 80% found just once. This receptor was taken from a man aged 25 to 40 with acute COVID-19. The specimen sequenced was PBMCs or T cells enriched from blood (not recorded which). This chain connects TRBV12-3 or TRBV12-4 to TRBJ1-2; 8 bases are a match to TRBD1. Written as DNA, the CDR3 is TGTGCCAGCCAGACAGGGACAGGCTATGGCTACACCTTC. This translates into CASQTGTGYGYTF.